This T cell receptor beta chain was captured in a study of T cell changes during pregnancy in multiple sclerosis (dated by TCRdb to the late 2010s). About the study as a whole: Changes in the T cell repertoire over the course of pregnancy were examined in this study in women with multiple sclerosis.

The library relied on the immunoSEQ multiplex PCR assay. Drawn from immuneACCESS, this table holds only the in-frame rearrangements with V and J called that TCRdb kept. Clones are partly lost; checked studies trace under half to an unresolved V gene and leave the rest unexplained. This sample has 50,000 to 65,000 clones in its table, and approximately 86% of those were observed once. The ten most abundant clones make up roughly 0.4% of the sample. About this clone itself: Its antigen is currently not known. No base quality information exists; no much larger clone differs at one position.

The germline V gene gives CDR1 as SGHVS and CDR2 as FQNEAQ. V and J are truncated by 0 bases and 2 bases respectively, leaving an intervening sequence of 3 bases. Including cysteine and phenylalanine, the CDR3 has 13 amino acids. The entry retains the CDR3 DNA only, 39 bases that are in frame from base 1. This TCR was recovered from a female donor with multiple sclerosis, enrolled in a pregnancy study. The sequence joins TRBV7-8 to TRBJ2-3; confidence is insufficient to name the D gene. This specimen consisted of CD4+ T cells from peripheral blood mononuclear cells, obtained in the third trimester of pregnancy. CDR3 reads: CASSLAHTDTQYF. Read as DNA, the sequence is TGTGCCAGCAGCTTAGCCCACACAGATACGCAGTATTTT.